This TCR beta chain was captured by sequencing in a study of identical twins. V was clipped by 1 base and J by 2 bases, with 10 bases between them. CDR3 length: 15 residues. CDR1 is LGHDT and CDR2 is YNNKEL in the germline V gene (reference sequence). TCRdb used MiXCR to reprocess the 5' RACE reads, holding one entry per CDR3 protein. The sample holds some 440,000 distinct CDR3 sequences, 20% to 25% seen once. This sample was shared with a second study, whose subject was T cells expressing NK-cell markers. That source adds: The study sequenced eight donors, seven HCMV-seropositive and one seronegative.

The clonotype comes from a woman younger than 35 in good health. Sequencing was done on a sample of CD4+ T cells sorted from blood. The chain has TRBV3-1 and TRBJ2-3; unclear D gene. The CDR3 here is CASSQVPGYTDTQYF. The DNA of the CDR3 is TGTGCCAGCAGCCAAGTCCCGGGCTACACAGATACGCAGTATTTT.